One sample yielded the 23 T cell receptor beta chains listed below, sequenced in a study of vaccination and CD4 T cells after COVID-19. An Oncomine TCR Beta short-read assay was used to sequence the DNA from cultured CD4+ T cells. TCRdb called the PCR reads again in MiXCR, with one record for every CDR3 protein. The sample lists approximately 15,000 distinct CDR3 sequences; about 61% were seen once. Treatment denoted: roughly 10-day PBMC culture with coronavirus spike peptide pools or control peptides (ViraFEST assay). No antigen is known for these receptors. What was sequenced was CD4+ T cells from blood, cultured in vitro. These receptors were taken from a human donor who had recovered from COVID-19.

The rearrangement joins TRBV27 to TRBJ2-5, with 7 bases fitting TRBD2. Per the germline V gene, CDR1 is MNHEY and CDR2 is SMNVEV (reference sequence). The CDR3 runs to 15 residues. Trimming at V came to 2 bases and at J to 4 bases, leaving 7 bases not matched to a gene. CDR3 sequence (DNA): TGTGCCAGCAGTTTAGCGGGAGTTTTATCAGAGACCCAGTACTTC. It encodes CASSLAGVLSETQYF.

This clonotype was seen only a few times. The rearrangement joins TRBV6-5 to TRBJ1-1, with unresolved D. Germline V gene lookup returns CDR1 MNHEY and CDR2 SVGAGI. The CDR3 is 15 amino acids. The V end lost 0 bases, the J end lost 0 bases, and 8 bases lay between the germline ends. DNA for the CDR3: TGTGCCAGCAGTTACTCGACATCCCTGAACACTGAAGCTTTCTTT. Translation: CASSYSTSLNTEAFF.

J is TRBJ2-3 and V is TRBV15, with TRBD2 matching 9 bases. V was pared by 0 bases and J by 6 bases, with 16 bases of the junction left unmatched. Germline CDR1 reads LNHNV; CDR2 reads YYDKDF (reference sequence). The CDR3 totals 19 residues. CDR3 in amino acids: CATSRDSELGSGRMDTQYF. The CDR3 DNA sequence: TGTGCCACCAGCAGAGATTCTGAGCTTGGTAGCGGGAGAATGGATACGCAGTATTTT. Looking up the rest from reference TRBV15 and TRBJ2-3 gives the full variable domain: DAMVIQNPRYQVTQFGKPVTLSCSQTLNHNVMYWYQQKSSQAPKLLFHYYDKDFNNEADTPDNFQSRRPNTSFCFLDIRSPGLGDTAMYLCATSRDSELGSGRMDTQYFGPGTRLTVL.

The V and J genes are TRBV27 and TRBJ2-7; D may be TRBD1 (5 bases). The CDR3 spans 13 residues. V shed 3 bases and J shed 4 bases, with 10 bases lying between them. Germline values: CDR1 MNHEY, CDR2 SMNVEV (reference sequence). The CDR3 loop is CASSLRQGYEQYF. CDR3 bases: TGTGCCAGCAGTTTGCGGCAGGGATACGAGCAGTACTTC.

This clonotype was observed a single time. CDR3 amino acids: CASSLDGALRDYTF. The CDR3 nucleotides read TGTGCCAGCAGCTTAGATGGGGCACTCCGGGACTACACCTTC. The V gene is TRBV7-9, the J gene TRBJ1-2; maybe TRBD1 (5 bases). The CDR3 covers 14 residues. The V and J ends lost 1 base and 10 bases respectively, with 16 bases between them. Germline lookup yields CDR1 SEHNR and CDR2 FQNEAQ (reference sequence).

The V call is TRBV7-9, the J call TRBJ2-1; 9 bases are a match to TRBD2. CDR3 length equals 16 residues. Trimming at V came to 5 bases and at J to 4 bases, leaving 9 bases not matched to a gene. Per the germline V gene, CDR1 is SEHNR and CDR2 is FQNEAQ (reference sequence). CDR3 amino acids: CASSQLTSGKYNEQFF. The CDR3 DNA reads TGTGCCAGCAGCCAGTTGACTAGCGGAAAATACAATGAGCAGTTCTTC.

This clonotype is medium-sized within its sample. The chain joins TRBV7-8 to TRBJ1-2; tentatively, D is TRBD1 (5 bases). The germline V gene has CDR1 SGHVS and CDR2 FQNEAQ. Trimming removed 1 base at V and 5 bases at J, with 14 bases between. CDR3 length: 15 residues. In DNA form, the CDR3 reads TGTGCCAGCAGCTTAGGTGGCAGGGCACTATATGGCTACACCTTC. Amino acid sequence: CASSLGGRALYGYTF.

The V call is TRBV5-1, the J call TRBJ1-1; 12 bases are shared with TRBD1. There are 16 residues in the CDR3. The J segment lost 5 bases and the V segment lost 3 bases, leaving 8 bases of the junction unmatched. Germline CDR1 reads SGHRS; CDR2 reads YFSETQ. In DNA form, the CDR3 reads TGCGCCAGCAGCTCCGGGGACAGGGGGCGTTGGACTGAAGCTTTCTTT. Amino acid sequence: CASSSGDRGRWTEAFF.

The chain joins TRBV6-1 to TRBJ2-7, with D perhaps matching TRBD2 (6 bases). The CDR3 consists of 15 residues. The germline gives CDR1 MNHNS, CDR2 SASEGT. Trimming took off 6 bases at V and 3 bases at J, with 18 bases between the two ends. In DNA form, the CDR3 reads TGTGCCAGCAGACCGTTTAGTGGGGGGATCTACGAGCAGTACTTC. Translating gives CASRPFSGGIYEQYF.

In its sample, this clonotype was seen a few times. The CDR3 reads CASSLYRLSTDTQYF. CDR3 nucleotides: TGTGCCAGCAGCCTTTATCGGTTGAGCACAGATACGCAGTATTTT. The rearrangement uses TRBV7-9 and TRBJ2-3; the D is unclear. V lost 5 bases to trimming and J lost 0 bases, with 12 bases between them. The CDR3 loop spans 15 amino acids. CDR1 and CDR2 (germline): SEHNR, FQNEAQ (reference sequence).

A few counts support this clonotype. This sequence joins TRBV27 and TRBJ2-3, with D tentatively TRBD2 (6 bases). V dropped 3 bases and J dropped 4 bases, with 14 bases sitting between them. This CDR3 is 15 amino acids long. Germline V gene sequence: CDR1 MNHEY, CDR2 SMNVEV (reference sequence). For the CDR3, the DNA is TGTGCCAGCAGTTTTACGATTAGCGGAGCAGATACGCAGTATTTT. Translating gives CASSFTISGADTQYF.

The J gene is TRBJ2-5, the V gene TRBV5-1, with TRBD2 matching over 10 bases. Germline-derived CDR1 and CDR2 are SGHRS and YFSETQ. This CDR3 spans 16 amino acids. The V and J ends lost 3 bases and 6 bases, in that order; junction bases with no gene match: 11. The CDR3 DNA reads TGCGCCAGCAGCTCCGGACTAGCGGAGCGCTTGAAGACCCAGTACTTC. This codes for CASSSGLAERLKTQYF.

The V and J genes are TRBV28 and TRBJ2-2, with TRBD2 matching over 9 bases. V lost 6 bases, J lost 5 bases, and 7 bases stayed unmatched. The CDR3 is made up of 15 amino acids. Germline V lookup: CDR1 MDHEN, CDR2 SYDVKM. DNA of the CDR3: TGTGCCAGCAGCTTAGCGGGAGCCCTAACCGGGGAGCTGTTTTTT. This encodes CASSLAGALTGELFF.

The rearrangement links TRBV27 to TRBJ1-1; possibly TRBD1 for D (5 bases). The CDR3 length is 15 residues. Per germline, CDR1 MNHEY and CDR2 SMNVEV (reference sequence). Trimming pared 8 bases from V and 0 bases from J, leaving 16 bases between. The CDR3 region is CASSSAGRMNTEAFF. CDR3 DNA sequence: TGTGCCAGCTCTTCCGCGGGACGGATGAACACTGAAGCTTTCTTT.

This clonotype is a singleton in its sample. The rearrangement links TRBV7-2 to TRBJ1-5; a weak D match, TRBD1 (6 bases). The V and J ends lost 4 bases and 5 bases respectively, with 12 bases between them. Germline V CDR1 and CDR2: SGHTA, FQGNSA. CDR3 length: 14 residues. Here the CDR3 reads CASSSRGGYQPQHF. The CDR3, as DNA: TGTGCCAGCAGCTCCAGAGGGGGGTATCAGCCCCAGCATTTT.

The J gene is TRBJ1-6, the V gene TRBV27, with TRBD1 matching 11 bases. The CDR3 runs to 16 residues. With V trimmed by 1 base and J by 7 bases, 3 bases remained unmatched. The germline CDR1 and CDR2 sequences are MNHEY and SMNVEV (reference sequence). CDR3 sequence: CASSLFGTGGNSPLHF. The CDR3, as DNA: TGTGCCAGCAGTTTATTCGGGACAGGGGGGAATTCACCCCTCCACTTT.

The rearrangement links TRBV24-1 to TRBJ2-1; 9 bases agree with TRBD2. The J segment lost 6 bases and the V segment lost 10 bases, leaving 6 bases of the junction unmatched. There are 13 residues in the CDR3. Germline V CDR1 and CDR2: KGHDR, SFDVKD. The CDR3: CATSGRLSNEQFF. CDR3 nucleotides: TGTGCCACGAGCGGGAGGTTGAGCAATGAGCAGTTCTTC.

J is TRBJ2-5 and V is TRBV7-2, with 7 bases fitting TRBD2. There are 16 residues in the CDR3. CDR1 SGHTA and CDR2 FQGNSA come from the germline V gene. Trimming took 3 bases from V and 5 from J; bases not matched to a gene: 12. The CDR3 sequence is CASSFLYTSAGETQYF. CDR3 nucleotide sequence: TGTGCCAGCAGCTTTCTCTACACTAGCGCGGGGGAGACCCAGTACTTC.

This clonotype was seen once. The genes are TRBV20-1 and TRBJ1-3, with D unclear. Trimming cost V 5 bases and J 0 bases, with 14 bases left between them. Germline CDR1 is DFQATT and CDR2 is SNEGSKA (reference sequence). This CDR3 spans 15 amino acids. CDR3 amino acids: CSALRTGGSGNTIYF. For the CDR3, the DNA is TGCAGTGCTCTCAGGACGGGCGGCTCTGGAAACACCATATATTTT.

The gene calls are TRBV6-1 and TRBJ1-2; tentatively, D is TRBD1 (6 bases). V shed 8 bases and J shed 5 bases, with 9 bases lying between them. Germline assignment: CDR1 MNHNS and CDR2 SASEGT. The length of the CDR3 is 11 residues. The CDR3 loop reads CASGRGYGYTF. CDR3 bases: TGTGCCAGCGGGAGGGGGTATGGCTACACCTTC.

This clonotype was seen a handful of times. The chain couples TRBV28 to TRBJ1-2, with D perhaps TRBD1 (6 bases). There are 15 residues in the CDR3. V lost 3 bases and J lost 8, with 19 bases in between. Germline lookup yields CDR1 MDHEN and CDR2 SYDVKM. CDR3 loop: CASSFTPGARGGYTF. CDR3 in DNA: TGTGCCAGCAGTTTTACCCCAGGGGCGCGGGGAGGCTACACCTTC.

This clonotype was seen only once. The rearrangement joins TRBV7-9 to TRBJ2-5; D possibly corresponds to TRBD1 (6 bases). There are 14 residues in the CDR3. V was clipped by 7 bases and J by 5 bases, with 17 bases between them. The germline gives CDR1 SEHNR, CDR2 FQNEAQ (reference sequence). The CDR3 loop reads CASTEQGSGETQYF. The CDR3 region has the DNA TGTGCCAGCACCGAACAGGGTTCCGGGGAGACCCAGTACTTC.

The rearrangement uses TRBV21-1 and TRBJ1-1; TRBD1, as called in the table, went unchecked against the DNA. TRBV21-1 is designated a pseudogene. This CDR3 has 14 amino acids. The CDR3 spells CASSKVGGWTEAFF. CDR3 nucleotides: TGTGCCAGCAGCAAAGTAGGGGGGTGGACTGAAGCTTTCTTT.